The T cell receptor (beta chain) described here comes from a study of HIV-infected patients and healthy controls. The CDR3 spans 17 residues. This clonotype appeared a single time. TCRdb ran MiXCR on the 5' RACE reads and lists one entry per CDR3 protein. This sample has about 67,000 distinct CDR3 sequences, with less than 20% found just once. The source of this sequence is a human donor in good health. The sample taken for sequencing was CD4+ T cells from blood. The chain carries TRBV21-1 and TRBJ2-5; TRBD2, the table's D call, was not compared with the DNA. TRBV21-1 is a pseudogene. The CDR3 sequence is CASSKVVQGPGRGTQYF. CDR3 nucleotide sequence: TGTGCCAGCAGCAAAGTAGTCCAGGGGCCCGGGAGGGGGACCCAGTACTTC.